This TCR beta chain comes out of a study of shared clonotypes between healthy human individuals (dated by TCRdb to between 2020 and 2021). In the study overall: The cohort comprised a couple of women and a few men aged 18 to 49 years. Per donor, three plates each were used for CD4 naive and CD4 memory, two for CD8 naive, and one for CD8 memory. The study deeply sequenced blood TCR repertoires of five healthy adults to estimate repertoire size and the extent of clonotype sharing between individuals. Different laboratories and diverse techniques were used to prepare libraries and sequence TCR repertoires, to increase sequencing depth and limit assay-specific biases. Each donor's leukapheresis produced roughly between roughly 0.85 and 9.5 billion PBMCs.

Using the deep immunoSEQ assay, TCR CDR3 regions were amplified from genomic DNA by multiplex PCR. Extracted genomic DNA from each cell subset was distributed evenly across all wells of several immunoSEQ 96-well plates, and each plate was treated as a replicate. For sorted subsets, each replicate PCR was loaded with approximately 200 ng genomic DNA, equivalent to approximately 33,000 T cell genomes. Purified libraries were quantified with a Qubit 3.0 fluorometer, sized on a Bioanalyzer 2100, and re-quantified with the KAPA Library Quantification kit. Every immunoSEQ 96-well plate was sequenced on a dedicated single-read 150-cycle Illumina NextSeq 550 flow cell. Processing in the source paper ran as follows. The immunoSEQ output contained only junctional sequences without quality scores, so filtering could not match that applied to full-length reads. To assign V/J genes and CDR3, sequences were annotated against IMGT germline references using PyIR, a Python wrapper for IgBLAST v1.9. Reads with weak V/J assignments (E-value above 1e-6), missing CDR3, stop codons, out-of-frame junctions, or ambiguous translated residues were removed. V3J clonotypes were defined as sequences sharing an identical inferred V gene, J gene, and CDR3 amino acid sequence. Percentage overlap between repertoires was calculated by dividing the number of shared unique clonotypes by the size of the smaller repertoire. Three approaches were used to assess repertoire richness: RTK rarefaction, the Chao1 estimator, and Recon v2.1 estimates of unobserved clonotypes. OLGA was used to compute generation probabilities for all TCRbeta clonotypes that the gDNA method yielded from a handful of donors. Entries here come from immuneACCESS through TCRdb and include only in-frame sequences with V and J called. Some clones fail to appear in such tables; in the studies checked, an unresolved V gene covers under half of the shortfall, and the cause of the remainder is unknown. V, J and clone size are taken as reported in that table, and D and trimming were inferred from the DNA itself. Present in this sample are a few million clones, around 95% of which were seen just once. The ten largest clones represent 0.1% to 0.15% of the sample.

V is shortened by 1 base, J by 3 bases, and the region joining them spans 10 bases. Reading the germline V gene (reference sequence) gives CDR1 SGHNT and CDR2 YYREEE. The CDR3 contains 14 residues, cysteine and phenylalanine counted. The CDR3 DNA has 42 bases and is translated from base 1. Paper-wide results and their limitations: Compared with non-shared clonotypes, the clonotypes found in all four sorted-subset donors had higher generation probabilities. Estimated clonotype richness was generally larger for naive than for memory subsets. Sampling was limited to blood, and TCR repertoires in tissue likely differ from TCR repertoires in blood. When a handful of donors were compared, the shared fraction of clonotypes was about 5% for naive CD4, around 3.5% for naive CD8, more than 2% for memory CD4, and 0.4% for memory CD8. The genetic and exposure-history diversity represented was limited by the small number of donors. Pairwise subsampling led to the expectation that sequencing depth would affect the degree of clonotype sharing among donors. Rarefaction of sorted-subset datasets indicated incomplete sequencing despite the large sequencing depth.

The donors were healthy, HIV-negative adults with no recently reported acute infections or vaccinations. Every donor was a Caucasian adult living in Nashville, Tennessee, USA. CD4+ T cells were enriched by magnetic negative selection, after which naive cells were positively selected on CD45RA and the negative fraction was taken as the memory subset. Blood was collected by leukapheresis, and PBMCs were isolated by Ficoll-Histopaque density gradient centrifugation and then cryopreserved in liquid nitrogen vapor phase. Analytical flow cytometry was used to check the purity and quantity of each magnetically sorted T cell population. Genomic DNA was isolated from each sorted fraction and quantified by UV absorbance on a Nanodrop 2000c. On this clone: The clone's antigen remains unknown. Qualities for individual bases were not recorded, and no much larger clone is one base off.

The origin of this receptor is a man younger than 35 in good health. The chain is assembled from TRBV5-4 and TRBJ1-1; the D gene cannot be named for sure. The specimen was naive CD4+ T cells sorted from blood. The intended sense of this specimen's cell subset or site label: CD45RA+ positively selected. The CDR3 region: CASSLSGVDTEAFF. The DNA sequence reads TGTGCCAGCAGCTTGAGCGGGGTGGACACTGAAGCTTTCTTT. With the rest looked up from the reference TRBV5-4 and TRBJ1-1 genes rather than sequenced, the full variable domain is ETGVTQSPTHLIKTRGQQVTLRCSSQSGHNTVSWYQQALGQGPQFIFQYYREEENGRGNFPPRFSGLQFPNYSSELNVNALELDDSALYLCASSLSGVDTEAFFGQGTRLTVV.